This TCR beta chain was recovered during a study of cytomegalovirus exposure and HLA in healthy donors (TCRdb year 2017). Regarding the study in general: An earlier analysis of about 530 of the donors reported about 300 Gb of sequence data and about 120 million unique TCR beta sequences obtained from about 179 million T cells. About 320 gigabases of sequencing data and tens of millions of unique TCR sequences were included in an early release covering about 700 HLA-typed donors. Of the 350 to 400 genotyped donors, over 65% fell in the genetic ancestry cluster associated with self-reported Caucasian donors. The aim of the study was to test whether cataloging public T cell receptors could identify signatures of past pathogen exposure. The T cell repertoires of around 670 subjects were profiled by immunosequencing and related to cytomegalovirus serostatus. Along with the roughly 670-subject first cohort, a separate validation cohort of more than 90 different subjects was used. To predict cytomegalovirus infection status, the study combined high-throughput TCR immunosequencing, statistical association of individual TCRs with disease status, and machine learning. A later analysis re-analyzed previously published TCR beta repertoires from about 730 donors and added high-resolution HLA genotyping to study TCR occurrence patterns. In the later analysis, no new phenotypic data were used to find candidate immune exposures; instead, reliance was placed on TCR beta sequences and their occurrence across donors. An earlier analysis of roughly 600 of the donors used high-throughput TCR beta sequencing to judge whether each TCR beta V gene segment behaved as functional or pseudogenic. Donor age, sex, ethnicity and CMV serostatus were collected together with the repertoire data. Genome-wide SNP genotypes for about three fifths of the 666 donors were used in a later genetic analysis, which treated that subset as a discovery cohort. Every discovery cohort repertoire had been produced on one sequencing platform. HLA typing included class I and class II loci at four-digit resolution. The number of typed donors differed by locus: about 629-630 for A, B, C, DRB1 and DQB1; 500 to 550 for DQA1; 606 for DPA1; and some 470 for DPB1. Five DR-DQ haplotypes were handled as single units for association and clustering because linkage in the cohort was strong. Among several hundred genotyped donors of the cohort, an average of approximately 240,000 unique TCR beta nucleotide sequences was sequenced per donor, of which about 20% were non-productive. Study-wide findings and limitations: It was suggested by the authors that the approach could potentially be generalized to other disease states and immunological phenotypes. Because counts were too low, 15 to 20 rarely observed V segments, including chromosome 9 orphons, were left out of the earlier analysis of 500 to 750 of the donors. In both the original and validation cohorts, the classifier was reported to diagnose cytomegalovirus status with high specificity and sensitivity. In a later analysis, 16,951 TCR beta sequences were associated with specific HLA alleles at a false discovery rate of 0.05. Roughly uniform sequencing depth across donors was assumed in presence/absence analyses, although this assumption may not hold. CMV serostatus was the only immune exposure information available for the cohort. Linkage disequilibrium might explain the correlated functional status among segregating V segments, but an unknown experimental factor could not be ruled out. In a later analysis, HLA-associated TCR beta chains showed more clonal expansion and lower generation probabilities than non-associated chains that were equally common. A further reported finding was that TCR beta sequences accurately predicted the HLA-A and HLA-B alleles for most subjects in the first cohort. In an earlier analysis of about 550 of the donors, most TCR beta V segments were observed in productive rearrangements about 87% or about 30% of the time, broadly matching IMGT annotations. A later analysis found that TCR association rates varied across HLA loci, with DRB1 alleles showing the most associated TCRs and HLA-C alleles the fewest. Assigning TCR associations to individual alleles was difficult when HLA alleles, especially DR and DQ, strongly co-occurred. Because HLA typing was missing for some donors at each locus, association tests included only the typed subset. Most TCR sequences were observed very rarely across donors, whereas some public TCRs were present in many individuals. In a later analysis, most CMV-associated TCR beta chains were found to appear HLA-restricted, with HLA associations seemingly driven largely by CMV exposure. A group of highly shared sequence variants was considered likely to be a technical artifact of the sequencing pipeline. In vitro tests confirmed that three of the cytomegalovirus-associated TCR beta chains recognize cytomegalovirus antigens. The study listed over 150 TCR beta chains as associated with cytomegalovirus. This cohort had only TCR beta chains sequenced, and the lack of alpha or paired-chain data limited which features could be detected. A later genetic analysis associated a missense DCLRE1C variant with V-gene and J-gene trimming of TCR beta chains, and an independent cohort replicated the association. According to a later genetic analysis, donors in an Asian-associated ancestry cluster had fewer N-insertions in productive TCRs than the roughly 670-donor mean. In a later analysis, several top co-occurrence clusters were reported to appear linked to parvovirus B19, influenza, CMV and Epstein-Barr virus.

Receptor amplification or capture employed the immunoSEQ multiplex PCR assay. For the multiplex PCR, a mixture combining 60 forward primers for TCR Vbeta segments and 13 reverse primers for TCR Jbeta segments was used. The CDR3 region of rearranged TCR beta genes was amplified from genomic DNA with a multiplex PCR assay. Amplified TCR beta libraries were sequenced as 87-base-pair reads on the Illumina HiSeq System. Per the source publication's procedure: A later analysis counted approximately 76 million unique TCR beta chains across the approximately 700 repertoires, and around 12 million of these chains were shared by at least two donors. To remove PCR and sequencing errors, raw reads were error-corrected and collapsed into unique sequences using a nearest-neighbor algorithm that merged closely related sequences. V, D and J gene segments were assigned by aligning CDR3 sequences to IMGT reference sequences. For a sequence to be retained, a match of at least six nucleotides was required to both a V gene segment and a J gene segment. A rearrangement counted as productive if the CDR3 had no stop codons and remained in frame with V and J, and every other rearrangement counted as non-productive. CDR3 was defined according to IMGT convention as the region running from the second conserved V-encoded cysteine to the conserved J-encoded phenylalanine. Sequences without an unambiguous match to a single V gene segment were excluded from the earlier analysis of about 600 of the donors. An earlier analysis of just under 600 of the donors called V segments functional above 56.7% productive rearrangements and segregating when the between-donor standard deviation exceeded 5%. A statistical classification framework was built for diagnosing cytomegalovirus status from the catalog of TCR beta chain sequences. In a later analysis, V and J genes were assigned by comparing TCR nucleotide sequences against IMGT/GENE-DB human TR gene sequences. The TCRdist pipeline was used in a later analysis to assign CDR3 sequences and most-parsimonious VDJ recombination scenarios. In a later analysis, every TCR beta chain was defined by the combination of its CDR3 amino acid sequence and its V-gene family, and reads without a unique V-gene family were dropped. A later analysis removed several hundred highly shared, low-generation-probability nucleotide sequences to deal with suspected cross-contamination and a sequencing artifact. In a later analysis, a clonal expansion index for each public chain was calculated from normalized within-repertoire ranks of inferred template counts. Generation probabilities in a later analysis came from a VDJ recombination model fitted to out-of-frame rearrangements, and those results were checked against IGoR. In a later analysis, TCR-TCR, TCR-HLA and TCR-CMV co-occurrence was scored with hypergeometric tests, and a repertoire-size bias correction was applied to TCR pairs. To estimate false discovery rates, a later analysis permuted the HLA or CMV assignments 20 times. A later analysis grouped co-occurring TCRs with DBSCAN, adding TCRdist sequence similarity when clustering within HLA-allele-positive subsets. For co-occurrence clustering, repertoires with fewer than 30,000 or more than 120,000 public chains were excluded, along with four or five repertoires with anomalous nucleotide sharing. The source is immuneACCESS, and TCRdb retained only in-frame sequences with V and J called. Part of the clones is not carried over; for the studies checked, unresolved V genes explain less than half of this, and the remainder is unexplained. V and J calls and clone size are those listed in that table; D and trimming were worked out from the DNA. The sample contains 170,000 or so clones, over 70% of them found a single time. The biggest ten clones account for 2.5% to 3.5% of the sample.

Remarks on this clone: The antigen it recognizes is unknown. No base-level quality is on record; no much larger clone is a single base apart.

The cohort consisted of some 730 healthy bone marrow donors. At the time of sampling, every cohort member was nominally healthy, though immune exposures that went unrecorded were likely present. The donor tested CMV seropositive and was one of the 289 seropositive cohort members. Every donor gave a peripheral blood sample, and the peripheral blood mononuclear cells from that sample were used for TCR beta sequencing. Genomic DNA extraction from the blood cell samples was performed with the Qiagen DNeasy Blood Extraction Kit. Source material: PBMCs. The receptor's source is a woman in her forties or fifties in good health and CMV-seropositive.

The bases are TGTGCCAGCAGCAGACTACAGGGGTTGGGCTTGTTCTTC. It specifies CASSRLQGLGLFF. The rearrangement combines TRBV7-2 with TRBJ2-1; TRBD1 matches 7 bases in the middle. The CDR3, cysteine through phenylalanine, is 13 amino acids long. The kept DNA is CDR3 alone, 39 bases in frame from the first base. The germline V end is reduced by 5 bases and the J end by 15 bases; junction bases left unmatched: 13. The germline V gene sets CDR1 to SGHTA and CDR2 to FQGNSA.